One sample yielded the 8 T cell receptor beta chains listed below, sequenced in a study of beta chain features in type 1 diabetes. Broader study findings: Moderate but significant shortening of TCRB CDR3s was recorded in all four CD4+ subsets from Type 1 diabetes patients.

All of the isolated RNA was reverse transcribed, so expressed TCRB transcripts were sequenced. The repertoire was sequenced with immunoSEQ multiplex PCR; TCRdb's copy has only in-frame clones and lacks some. Among about 180,000 clones, around 8% were seen once, and the ten largest hold about 0.9%. Their cognate antigens are unknown. Sequencing was done on a sample of central memory CD4+ T cells from blood. The receptors derive from a woman between 35 and 50 years old with type 1 diabetes.

The chain employs TRBV5-1 and TRBJ2-1, with 9 bases matching TRBD2. The ends lost 4 bases at V and 7 bases at J; junction bases unmatched: 9. The germline V gene has CDR1 SGHRS and CDR2 YFSETQ. The CDR3 contains 15 residues. The CDR3 DNA sequence: TGCGCCAGCAGCCGCGGGGGGGGTCCGAGGAATGAGCAGTTCTTC. The encoded protein is CASSRGGGPRNEQFF.

This clone occurred a few times. CDR3 protein: CASSPLAGASDIQETQYF. As DNA, the CDR3 is TGTGCCAGCAGCCCGCTAGCGGGGGCCTCCGATATACAAGAGACCCAGTACTTC. The chain employs TRBV7-2 and TRBJ2-5, with TRBD2 matching over 10 bases. V was pared by 5 bases and J by 2 bases, with 14 bases of the junction left unmatched. CDR1 and CDR2 from the germline V gene are SGHTA and FQGNSA. The CDR3 is made up of 18 amino acids.

V gene TRBV6-6 combines with J gene TRBJ2-3, with D possibly matching TRBD2 (5 bases). Deletions cut 10 bases from V and 3 bases from J, with 23 bases between. The CDR3 has 16 residues. Germline V lookup: CDR1 MNHNY, CDR2 SVGAGI (reference sequence). Here the CDR3 reads CAIRRGSAGQTDTQYF. The CDR3, as DNA: TGTGCCATCAGACGGGGATCGGCAGGTCAAACAGATACGCAGTATTTT.

This clone occurred a few times. The V call is TRBV18, the J call TRBJ1-1; the D is unclear. Trimming left V 5 bases short and J 2 bases short, with 9 bases between. The CDR3 runs to 13 residues. Germline CDR1 and CDR2: KGHSH and LQKENI. The CDR3: CASSLADNTEAFF. CDR3 bases: TGTGCCAGCTCATTGGCAGATAACACTGAAGCTTTCTTT.

This clone appeared many times. The rearrangement links TRBV7-2 to TRBJ2-7; 9 nucleotides align to TRBD1. Germline assignment: CDR1 SGHTA and CDR2 FQGNSA. J gave up 5 bases and V 5 bases, and 10 bases lay outside the gene matches. The CDR3 covers 15 residues. CDR3 DNA: TGTGCCAGCAGCCCGGGACAGGGAAGGCGGGACGAGCAGTACTTC. It is translated as CASSPGQGRRDEQYF.

This clone was seen a handful of times. The chain joins TRBV5-1 to TRBJ2-3, with 9 bases that match TRBD2. This CDR3 is built from 16 residues. The germline gives CDR1 SGHRS, CDR2 YFSETQ. V lost 0 bases to trimming and J lost 2 bases; unmatched junction nucleotides: 4. CDR3 DNA: TGCGCCAGCAGCTTGGGGACTAGCGAGTTCACAGATACGCAGTATTTT. It specifies CASSLGTSEFTDTQYF.

The chain employs TRBV19 and TRBJ1-2; the D gene is possibly TRBD1 (6 bases). Germline V gives CDR1 LNHDA, CDR2 SQIVND (reference sequence). Trimming removed 5 bases from V and 4 bases from J, with 17 bases in between. This CDR3 contains 15 residues. CDR3 in amino acids: CASSPPTGRSYGYTF. The CDR3 nucleotides are TGTGCCAGTAGTCCCCCCACAGGGCGTTCCTATGGCTACACCTTC.

This clone is judged medium-sized. The chain carries TRBV18 and TRBJ2-1; 10 positions match TRBD2. Per germline, CDR1 KGHSH and CDR2 LQKENI. The CDR3 has 16 amino acids. The junction had 4 bases not matched to a gene; V was cut back by 5 bases and J by 0 bases. This CDR3 reads CASSAPSGSSYNEQFF. DNA of the CDR3: TGTGCCAGCTCAGCCCCTAGCGGGAGCTCCTACAATGAGCAGTTCTTC.